The 20 T cell receptor beta chains in this list originate from one sample, sequenced in a study of blood T cell repertoires in COVID-19 (dated by TCRdb to the early 2020s). Library generation was performed with the immunoSEQ multiplex PCR assay. TCRdb obtained this table from immuneACCESS and retained in-frame rearrangements with V and J assigned. These tables miss some clones; where compared with another copy, unresolved V genes account for less than half of the shortfall, and the remainder is unexplained. The sample table records about 70,000 clones; just over 90% of these occur just once. The top ten hold 2% to 3% of the sample. The sequencing input was peripheral blood. The receptors derive from a man between 45 and 60 years old with COVID-19, enrolled during active disease.

This clone has only a few counts. CDR3 nucleotides: TGTGCCAGCCGATCGGGGGGCAATGAGCAGTTCTTC. It encodes CASRSGGNEQFF. The chain links TRBV11-2 to TRBJ2-1; TRBD2 matches 7 bases. The CDR3 spans 12 residues. Germline CDR1 reads SGHAT; CDR2 reads FQNNGV. J gave up 6 bases and V 8 bases, and 4 bases lay outside the gene matches. Full variable domain (missing parts from reference TRBV11-2 and TRBJ2-1): EAGVAQSPRYKIIEKRQSVAFWCNPISGHATLYWYQQILGQGPKLLIQFQNNGVVDDSQLPKDRFSAERLKGVDSTLKIQPAKLEDSAVYLCASRSGGNEQFFGPGTRLTVL.

The table lists this clone with a few counts. V is TRBV6-4 and J is TRBJ2-2, with a tentative D call TRBD2 (6 bases). V lost 5 bases and J lost 11, with 9 bases in between. This CDR3 region has 11 residues. From germline, CDR1 is MRHNA and CDR2 SNTAGT. Here the CDR3 reads CASSNGRELFF. In nucleotides, the CDR3 is TGTGCCAGCAGTAACGGGAGAGAGCTGTTTTTT.

V usage is TRBV7-2 and J usage is TRBJ2-3; 10 positions agree with TRBD1. The CDR3 extends over 15 amino acids. The ends lost 4 bases at V and 6 bases at J; junction bases unmatched: 7. From germline, CDR1 is SGHTA and CDR2 FQGNSA. For the CDR3, the DNA is TGTGCCAGCAGCTCCCGACAGGGGGCTATGGATACGCAGTATTTT. This translates into CASSSRQGAMDTQYF. The variable domain in full, with the rest retrieved from reference TRBV7-2 and TRBJ2-3, is GAGVSQSPSNKVTEKGKDVELRCDPISGHTALYWYRQSLGQGLEFLIYFQGNSAPDKSGLPSDRFSAERTGGSVSTLTIQRTQQEDSAVYLCASSSRQGAMDTQYFGPGTRLTVL.

The chain employs TRBV12-3 or TRBV12-4 and TRBJ1-2; 7 nucleotides align to TRBD1. V shed 5 bases and J 3 bases; nucleotides not matched to a gene: 3. CDR3 length equals 13 residues. The CDR3 is CASSIGTDYGYTF. The CDR3 DNA follows: TGTGCCAGCAGTATCGGGACAGACTATGGCTACACCTTC.

The chain carries TRBV3-1 (or the pseudogene TRBV3-2) and TRBJ2-3, with TRBD2 matching 9 bases. CDR1 and CDR2 from the germline V gene are LGHDT and YNNKEL (reference sequence). This CDR3 has 15 residues. Trimming at V came to 0 bases and at J to 6 bases, leaving 4 bases not matched to a gene. The CDR3 region is CASSQDSLAGDTQYF. The CDR3, as DNA: TGTGCCAGCAGCCAAGACAGTCTAGCGGGGGATACGCAGTATTTT.

The rearrangement links TRBV7-6 to TRBJ2-1, with TRBD2 matching 7 bases. V shed 1 base, J shed 4 bases, and the junction held 10 bases outside the gene matches. Germline CDR1 reads SGHVS; CDR2 reads FNYEAQ. This CDR3 contains 17 residues. The CDR3 DNA reads as TGTGCCAGCAGCTTAGTTCCGGGGGAGGGCTATTACAATGAGCAGTTCTTC. It encodes CASSLVPGEGYYNEQFF.

The rearrangement joins TRBV11-3 to TRBJ1-6, with D tentatively TRBD1 (5 bases). This CDR3 is 18 amino acids long. Trimming took 4 bases from V and 7 from J, leaving 23 bases between them. Germline V gene sequence: CDR1 SGHNT, CDR2 YENEEA. CDR3 sequence (DNA): TGTGCCAGCAGCTCAATCTCCGGGACTTCCCTATCGAATTCACCCCTCCACTTT. Translated, it gives CASSSISGTSLSNSPLHF.

The chain has TRBV2 and TRBJ2-2; 9 nucleotides line up with TRBD2. This CDR3 is 16 amino acids long. Germline lookup yields CDR1 SNHLY and CDR2 FYNNEI. J gave up 4 bases and V 7 bases, and 10 bases lay outside the gene matches. DNA of the CDR3: TGTGCCAGCAACCCTGCGGGAGGGCCGGGCACCGGGGAGCTGTTTTTT. Protein product: CASNPAGGPGTGELFF.

The genes are TRBV19 and TRBJ2-1; tentatively, D is TRBD2 (7 bases). Trimming pared 3 bases from V and 6 bases from J, leaving 12 bases between. The CDR3 consists of 14 residues. Germline loops: CDR1 LNHDA, CDR2 SQIVND (reference sequence). The CDR3 protein is CASSMGEGVNEQFF. Here the CDR3 DNA reads TGTGCCAGTAGTATGGGGGAGGGGGTCAATGAGCAGTTCTTC.

The rearrangement links TRBV24-1 to TRBJ2-2, with D uncertain. Deletions cut 3 bases from V and 1 base from J, with 8 bases between. Germline assignment: CDR1 KGHDR and CDR2 SFDVKD. CDR3 size: 15 residues. CDR3 residues: CATSDPALNTGELFF. The CDR3 DNA is TGTGCCACCAGTGATCCAGCGCTGAACACCGGGGAGCTGTTTTTT.

This clone appeared once. The chain uses TRBV14 and TRBJ2-7; 7 nucleotides align to TRBD1. Per the germline V gene, CDR1 is SGHDN and CDR2 is FVKESK. The junction had 5 bases not matched to a gene; V was cut back by 0 bases and J by 3 bases. The CDR3 has 15 residues. The CDR3 reads CASSQEGGQYYEQYF. The DNA for the CDR3 is TGTGCCAGCAGCCAAGAAGGGGGCCAGTACTACGAGCAGTACTTC.

This chain joins TRBV7-6 and TRBJ2-1; TRBD2 matches 10 bases. With 1 base clipped from V and 2 bases from J, the junction kept 2 bases outside the gene matches. Germline CDR1 and CDR2: SGHVS and FNYEAQ. The CDR3 length is 16 residues. The CDR3 reads CASSLGLAGAYNEQFF. The CDR3 coding sequence is TGTGCCAGCAGCTTAGGTCTAGCGGGAGCCTACAATGAGCAGTTCTTC.

The J gene is TRBJ1-5, the V gene TRBV19; tentatively, D is TRBD1 (5 bases). The CDR3 has 15 amino acids. Germline CDR1 is LNHDA and CDR2 is SQIVND (reference sequence). V was pared by 9 bases and J by 0 bases, with 15 bases between. The CDR3 sequence is CASQMTVLSNQPQHF. CDR3 DNA sequence: TGTGCCAGCCAAATGACAGTTCTTAGCAATCAGCCCCAGCATTTT.

The rearrangement links TRBV16 to TRBJ2-7; D is undetermined. The CDR3 runs to 12 residues. Germline CDR1 is KGHSY and CDR2 is FQNENV. V shed 4 bases and J shed 3 bases, with 7 bases lying between them. CDR3 residues: CASSRSGYEQYF. The CDR3 region has the DNA TGTGCCAGCAGCCGCTCAGGCTACGAGCAGTACTTC.

This clone showed up just once. V and J are TRBV5-4 and TRBJ2-3; a weak D match, TRBD1 (5 bases). The germline V gene has CDR1 SGHNT and CDR2 YYREEE (reference sequence). Trimming left V 2 bases short and J 3 bases short, with 16 bases between. The CDR3 has 16 residues. CDR3 residues: CASSLAQGDVTDTQYF. Here the CDR3 DNA reads TGTGCCAGCAGCTTAGCCCAGGGCGACGTTACAGATACGCAGTATTTT.

This chain connects TRBV5-1 to TRBJ2-2; 7 nucleotides match TRBD2. Germline V gives CDR1 SGHRS, CDR2 YFSETQ. V lost 1 base, J lost 2 bases, and 5 bases stayed unmatched. The CDR3 extends over 16 amino acids. The DNA of the CDR3 is TGCGCCAGCAGCTTGTTTCTAGCGGATAACACCGGGGAGCTGTTTTTT. This codes for CASSLFLADNTGELFF.

The chain carries TRBV9 and TRBJ2-3; D unresolved. The V gene lost 4 bases and the J gene lost 2 bases, with 8 bases spanning the gap. Germline V CDR1 and CDR2: SGDLS, YYNGEE. This CDR3 spans 13 amino acids. In DNA form, the CDR3 reads TGTGCCAGCAGCCTTCTCTCCACAGATACGCAGTATTTT. Translation: CASSLLSTDTQYF.

This clone showed up just once. V and J are TRBV6-5 and TRBJ2-5; 8 positions match TRBD1. The CDR3 contains 13 residues. CDR1 and CDR2 from the germline V gene are MNHEY and SVGAGI. The V gene end was trimmed by 6 bases and the J gene end by 4 bases; junction bases not matched to a gene: 4. The CDR3 DNA sequence: TGTGCCAGCAGGCCCGGGACAGGAGAGACCCAGTACTTC. This translates into CASRPGTGETQYF.

The V call is TRBV28, the J call TRBJ1-2; TRBD1 matches 7 bases. J lost 2 bases, V lost 4 bases, and 4 bases had no gene match. This CDR3 contains 14 residues. CDR1 is MDHEN, CDR2 SYDVKM, per germline. The CDR3 protein is CASSSPGQNYGYTF. Written as DNA, the CDR3 is TGTGCCAGCAGTTCTCCGGGACAGAACTATGGCTACACCTTC.

The V and J genes are TRBV6-4 and TRBJ1-1, with D possibly being TRBD1 (5 bases). The germline V gene has CDR1 MRHNA and CDR2 SNTAGT. V lost 6 bases and J 5 bases, leaving 16 bases between the germline ends. The CDR3 is 14 residues long. The CDR3 DNA follows: TGTGCCAGCAGCGCCGGGGGAGTACGGACTGAAGCTTTCTTT. Translation gives CASSAGGVRTEAFF.